One and the same sample provided the 28 T cell receptor beta chains below, sequenced in a study of T-cell memory formation after mild COVID-19 (dated by TCRdb to the early 2020s). Receptors were amplified or captured by 5' RACE. The listed sequencing device is Illumina NovaSeq 6000. The raw public reads went through TCRdb reprocessing: fastp at Q25, MiXCR clone calling, in-frame beta chains kept. A single entry per CDR3 protein holds the most common genes and DNA from its merged rows. The sample table contains under 450,000 distinct CDR3 sequences; only one count was recorded for less than 25% of them. Around 13% of the sample belongs to the ten largest clones. The sample consisted of PBMCs or a T cell subset sorted from them (not recorded which). The receptors were sampled from an adult woman who had mild COVID-19 (a few samples of this study predate the infection). The sample titles of this study are shuffled in the database, so cell type and time point are left out; the donor was told from shared clones.

V and J are TRBV7-9 and TRBJ2-5; the D gene could be TRBD1 or TRBD2 (5 bases each). Deletions cut 1 base from V and 5 bases from J, with 14 bases between. The CDR3 is 15 residues long. In germline, CDR1 is SEHNR, CDR2 FQNEAQ (reference sequence). CDR3 DNA sequence: TGTGCCAGCAGCTTAGAGGGCTGGGGGTTGGAGACCCAGTACTTC. Protein sequence: CASSLEGWGLETQYF.

Only a few counts were recorded for this clonotype. V is TRBV12-3 or TRBV12-4 and J is TRBJ1-6; tentatively, D is TRBD1 (6 bases). This CDR3 has 15 residues. The germline V and J ends were trimmed by 3 bases and 9 bases, with 15 bases remaining between them. The CDR3 reads CASSFEGRGSSPLHF. The CDR3 nucleotides are TGTGCCAGCAGTTTTGAAGGCAGGGGTAGTTCACCCCTCCACTTT.

The chain couples TRBV27 to TRBJ2-1; possibly TRBD1 or TRBD2 for D (6 bases each). The CDR3 has 14 residues. The germline gives CDR1 MNHEY, CDR2 SMNVEV (reference sequence). Trimming stripped 5 bases from V and 4 bases from J, with 12 bases between. CDR3 nucleotides: TGTGCCAGCAGTAGGGGGGCAGGGTACAATGAGCAGTTCTTC. Its protein product is CASSRGAGYNEQFF.

V is TRBV10-3 and J is TRBJ1-5; D ambiguous. This CDR3 comprises 14 residues. CDR1 and CDR2 (germline): ENHRY, SYGVKD. V lost 3 bases, J lost 4 bases, and 10 bases lay in between. The CDR3 DNA follows: TGTGCCATCAGTGAAAACAGCCCTAATCAGCCCCAGCATTTT. This sequence encodes CAISENSPNQPQHF.

This clonotype appeared a few times. J is TRBJ2-7 and V is TRBV9, with 9 bases that match TRBD2. CDR1 and CDR2 from the germline V gene are SGDLS and YYNGEE. The V gene end was trimmed by 0 bases and the J gene end by 6 bases; junction bases not matched to a gene: 7. This CDR3 has 15 residues. The CDR3 loop reads CASSVEAGGTSEQYF. The CDR3, as DNA: TGTGCCAGCAGCGTAGAAGCGGGAGGAACTAGCGAGCAGTACTTC.

In this sample, this clonotype turned up a few times. The chain recombines TRBV23-1 with TRBJ2-5; D ambiguous. TRBV23-1 is flagged as an ORF with uncertain function. The V and J ends lost 6 bases and 5 bases respectively, with 10 bases between them. This CDR3 contains 12 residues. DNA for the CDR3: TGCGCCAGCAGCCACAAACAGGAGACCCAGTACTTC. Translation gives CASSHKQETQYF.

The CDR3 protein is CATTGARDSEAFF. As DNA, the CDR3 is TGTGCCACCACCGGAGCCAGGGATTCCGAAGCTTTCTTT. The V gene is TRBV15, the J gene TRBJ1-1, with D possibly TRBD1 on 5 matching bases. Trimming removed 7 bases from V and 8 bases from J, with 17 bases in between. The germline V gene has CDR1 LNHNV and CDR2 YYDKDF (reference sequence). This CDR3 has 13 residues.

This clonotype was detected a few times. The genes are TRBV5-5 and TRBJ1-1; D possibly corresponds to TRBD1 (6 bases). V lost 0 bases, J lost 1 base, and 10 bases lay in between. The germline gives CDR1 SGHKS, CDR2 YYEKEE (reference sequence). The CDR3 spans 15 residues. The CDR3 region has the DNA TGTGCCAGCAGCTTGGAGGGGGGGACGAACACTGAAGCTTTCTTT. It yields the protein CASSLEGGTNTEAFF.

The genes are TRBV5-1 and TRBJ2-3; no clear D. Germline V gene data show CDR1 as SGHRS and CDR2 as YFSETQ. The V gene lost 0 bases and the J gene lost 1 base, with 9 bases spanning the gap. CDR3 length: 15 amino acids. The CDR3 DNA sequence: TGCGCCAGCAGCTTGGGGCGATCTCGCACAGATACGCAGTATTTT. Translation gives CASSLGRSRTDTQYF.

The chain combines TRBV12-3 or TRBV12-4 with TRBJ2-1; 7 bases are shared with TRBD1. The J segment lost 12 bases and the V segment lost 2 bases, leaving 4 bases of the junction unmatched. The CDR3 extends over 12 amino acids. The CDR3 reads CASSLIWTGQFF. CDR3 coding DNA: TGTGCCAGCAGTTTAATTTGGACAGGGCAGTTCTTC.

The V gene is TRBV5-1, the J gene TRBJ1-2; D gene unclear. Trimming took 0 bases from V and 1 from J, leaving 7 bases between them. Germline values: CDR1 SGHRS, CDR2 YFSETQ. The CDR3 has 14 residues. CDR3 sequence: CASSLGDYNYGYTF. In DNA, the CDR3 is TGCGCCAGCAGCTTGGGTGATTATAACTATGGCTACACCTTC.

This clonotype was seen a few times. The rearrangement joins TRBV7-9 to TRBJ2-5; D gene unclear. CDR1 and CDR2 (germline): SEHNR, FQNEAQ (reference sequence). The CDR3 consists of 10 residues. Trimming left V 5 bases short and J 11 bases short, with 9 bases between. CDR3 in DNA: TGTGCCAGCAGCAACACTAAACAGTACTTC. This gives the protein CASSNTKQYF.

The chain carries TRBV5-8 and TRBJ2-1; D is unclear. Trimming took off 1 base at V and 5 bases at J, with 4 bases between the two ends. Germline loops: CDR1 SGHTS, CDR2 YDEGEE. This CDR3 comprises 12 residues. The CDR3 spells CASSLPHNEQFF. CDR3 sequence (DNA): TGTGCCAGCAGCTTGCCCCACAATGAGCAGTTCTTC. The complete variable domain, with remaining parts taken from reference TRBV5-8 and TRBJ2-1, reads EAGVTQSPTHLIKTRGQQATLRCSPISGHTSVYWYQQALGLGLQFLLWYDEGEERNRGNFPPRFSGRQFPNYSSELNVNALELEDSALYLCASSLPHNEQFFGPGTRLTVL.

The rearrangement uses TRBV19 and TRBJ1-2; D is unclear. Germline-derived CDR1 and CDR2 are LNHDA and SQIVND (reference sequence). The CDR3 has 12 amino acids. Trimming shortened V by 9 bases and J by 4 bases, and 12 bases separated the two germline ends. CDR3 in amino acids: CASSPGPYGYTF. The CDR3, as DNA: TGTGCCAGCAGCCCCGGGCCCTATGGCTACACCTTC.

This clonotype has just a few counts. The chain couples TRBV5-1 to TRBJ2-1; D could derive from TRBD1 or TRBD2 (6 bases each). V lost 0 bases and J lost 4, with 11 bases in between. Germline CDR1 is SGHRS and CDR2 is YFSETQ. The CDR3 is 15 amino acids. CDR3 amino acids: CASSLGGAPYNEQFF. In DNA, the CDR3 is TGCGCCAGCAGCTTGGGGGGGGCCCCTTACAATGAGCAGTTCTTC.

This sequence joins TRBV30 and TRBJ2-7, with 11 bases that match TRBD2. Germline V gene sequence: CDR1 GTSNPN, CDR2 SVGIG (reference sequence). The trim removed 1 base at V and 2 bases at J, leaving 4 bases unmatched. CDR3 length: 15 residues. DNA of the CDR3: TGTGCCTGGAGTGGTGTACTAGCGGGAGCCTACGAGCAGTACTTC. This translates into CAWSGVLAGAYEQYF.

The sample holds many counts of this clonotype. The CDR3 DNA follows: TGTGCCAGCAGCTTGGGATCAGCGGGGTTCAACAATGAGCAGTTCTTC. Residues: CASSLGSAGFNNEQFF. The gene calls are TRBV7-3 and TRBJ2-1; 7 nucleotides align to TRBD2. CDR1 is SGHTA, CDR2 FQGTGA, per germline. V lost 3 bases, J lost 5 bases, and 10 bases stayed unmatched. This CDR3 has 16 amino acids.

The genes are TRBV11-2 and TRBJ2-1, with 8 nucleotides matching TRBD2. This CDR3 is 15 amino acids long. The germline gives CDR1 SGHAT, CDR2 FQNNGV. J was trimmed by 4 bases and V by 5 bases; bases with no gene match: 7. The CDR3: CASSAGLGSYNEQFF. The CDR3 DNA reads TGTGCCAGCAGCGCGGGACTAGGGTCGTACAATGAGCAGTTCTTC.

The sample holds a few counts of this clonotype. The rearrangement links TRBV7-9 to TRBJ2-3; 7 nucleotides align to TRBD2. V was pared by 5 bases and J by 3 bases, with 11 bases of the junction left unmatched. The CDR3 sequence is 16 residues long. CDR1 is SEHNR and CDR2 is FQNEAQ in the germline V gene (reference sequence). CDR3 in amino acids: CASSRRAGSATDTQYF. The CDR3 nucleotides read TGTGCCAGCAGCAGAAGAGCGGGATCGGCGACAGATACGCAGTATTTT. The whole variable domain, filled in from reference TRBV7-9 and TRBJ2-3, reads DTGVSQNPRHKITKRGQNVTFRCDPISEHNRLYWYRQTLGQGPEFLTYFQNEAQLEKSRLLSDRFSAERPKGSFSTLEIQRTEQGDSAMYLCASSRRAGSATDTQYFGPGTRLTVL.

V is TRBV30 and J is TRBJ1-3, with 8 bases fitting TRBD1. V lost 3 bases to trimming and J lost 3 bases; unmatched junction nucleotides: 7. The V gene's germline CDR1 is GTSNPN and CDR2 SVGIG (reference sequence). The CDR3 spans 15 residues. The CDR3 nucleotides are TGTGCCTGGAGGGGGACAGGTGGCGTTGGAAACACCATATATTTT. It specifies CAWRGTGGVGNTIYF.

J is TRBJ1-2 and V is TRBV20-1, with 7 positions matching TRBD1. Germline trimming cut 3 bases from V and 0 bases from J; bases unmatched to any gene: 10. The CDR3 length is 16 residues. CDR1 is DFQATT and CDR2 is SNEGSKA in the germline V gene (reference sequence). CDR3 sequence: CSARHRDSSSNYGYTF. Here the CDR3 DNA reads TGCAGTGCTAGGCACCGGGACAGTTCTTCTAACTATGGCTACACCTTC.

This clonotype was counted only a few times. V usage is TRBV7-9 and J usage is TRBJ2-2; D not certain. The germline gives CDR1 SEHNR, CDR2 FQNEAQ (reference sequence). The CDR3 has 13 residues. The germline V and J ends were trimmed by 7 bases and 4 bases, with 10 bases remaining between them. CDR3 loop: CASTQLSTGELFF. CDR3 bases: TGTGCCAGCACCCAGCTTAGCACCGGGGAGCTGTTTTTT.

In this sample, this clonotype turned up a few times. The CDR3 loop reads CASSEGGDLNYEQYF. In DNA, the CDR3 is TGTGCCAGCAGTGAGGGGGGGGACCTAAATTACGAGCAGTACTTC. The chain is built from TRBV6-1 and TRBJ2-7; 7 bases fit TRBD2. The CDR3 spans 15 residues. CDR1 is MNHNS and CDR2 is SASEGT in the germline V gene. V lost 3 bases to trimming and J lost 4 bases; unmatched junction nucleotides: 9.

V and J are TRBV21-1 and TRBJ2-5; whether TRBD1, the table's D call, matches the DNA was not checked. TRBV21-1 is termed a pseudogene. This CDR3 is 18 amino acids long. The CDR3 loop reads CASSNMVRVQGDQETQYF. The CDR3 DNA follows: TGTGCCAGCAGCAATATGGTGAGGGTACAGGGGGACCAAGAGACCCAGTACTTC.

The chain joins TRBV7-2 to TRBJ2-7, with 9 bases fitting TRBD1. J was trimmed by 8 bases and V by 5 bases; bases with no gene match: 10. The CDR3 totals 14 residues. Germline V gives CDR1 SGHTA, CDR2 FQGNSA. CDR3 sequence reads: CASSQGQGPKQQYF. CDR3 DNA: TGTGCCAGCAGCCAGGGACAGGGCCCCAAACAGCAGTACTTC.

This sequence joins TRBV6-6 and TRBJ2-2; the D is unclear. The CDR3 extends over 12 amino acids. V was cut by 2 bases and J by 4 bases, with 2 bases left in between. Germline V gene data show CDR1 as MNHNY and CDR2 as SVGAGI (reference sequence). The CDR3 DNA follows: TGTGCCAGCAGTTACGTCACCGGGGAGCTGTTTTTT. This translates into CASSYVTGELFF.

This clonotype has only a few counts. The chain recombines TRBV20-1 with TRBJ2-1, with D perhaps being TRBD1 or TRBD2 (5 bases each). Between the trimmed V and J ends, which lost 0 bases and 2 bases, there was a span of 11 bases. Germline CDR1 reads DFQATT; CDR2 reads SNEGSKA (reference sequence). This CDR3 contains 15 residues. CDR3 amino acids: CSARELRGAYNEQFF. The CDR3 DNA is TGCAGTGCTAGAGAGTTGAGGGGAGCCTACAATGAGCAGTTCTTC.

The CDR3 bases are TGTGCCAGCAGCCAAGATATGGACTACGAGCAGTACTTC. This gives the protein CASSQDMDYEQYF. This rearrangement joins TRBV3-1 to TRBJ2-7, with D uncertain. The CDR3 is made up of 13 amino acids. The germline gives CDR1 LGHDT, CDR2 YNNKEL (reference sequence). The ends were cut back, 0 bases at V and 3 bases at J, with 6 bases in the middle.